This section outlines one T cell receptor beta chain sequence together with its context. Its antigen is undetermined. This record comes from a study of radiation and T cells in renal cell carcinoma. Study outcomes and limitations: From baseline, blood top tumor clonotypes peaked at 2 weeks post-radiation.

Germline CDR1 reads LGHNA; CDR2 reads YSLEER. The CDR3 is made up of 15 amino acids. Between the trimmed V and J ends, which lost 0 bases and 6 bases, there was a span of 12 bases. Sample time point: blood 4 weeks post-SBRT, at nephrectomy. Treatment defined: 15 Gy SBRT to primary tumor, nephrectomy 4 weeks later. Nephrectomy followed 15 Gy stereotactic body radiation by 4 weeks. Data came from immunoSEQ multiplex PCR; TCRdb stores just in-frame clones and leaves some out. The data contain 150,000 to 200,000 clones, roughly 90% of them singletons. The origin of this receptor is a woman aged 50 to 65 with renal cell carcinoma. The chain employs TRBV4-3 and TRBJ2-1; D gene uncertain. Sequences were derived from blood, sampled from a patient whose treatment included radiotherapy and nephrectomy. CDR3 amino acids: CASSQDMGWGNEQFF. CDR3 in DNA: TGCGCCAGCAGCCAAGATATGGGTTGGGGCAATGAGCAGTTCTTC.